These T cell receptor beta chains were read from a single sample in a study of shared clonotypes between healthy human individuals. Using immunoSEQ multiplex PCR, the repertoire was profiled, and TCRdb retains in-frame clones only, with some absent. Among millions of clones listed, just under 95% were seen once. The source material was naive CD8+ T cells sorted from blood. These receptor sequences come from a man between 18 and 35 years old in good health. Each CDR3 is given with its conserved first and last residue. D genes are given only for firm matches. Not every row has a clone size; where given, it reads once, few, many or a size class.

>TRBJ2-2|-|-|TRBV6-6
CASSATQGPGELFF
TGTGCCAGCAGTGCTACTCAGGGTCCCGGGGAGCTGTTTTTT
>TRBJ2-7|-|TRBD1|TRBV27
CASSFQPGTEAYEQYF
TGTGCCAGCAGTTTCCAACCCGGGACAGAAGCCTACGAGCAGTACTTC
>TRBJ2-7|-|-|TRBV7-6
CASSLPGGQGQGYEQYF
TGTGCCAGCAGCTTACCCGGGGGGCAGGGCCAGGGCTACGAGCAGTACTTC
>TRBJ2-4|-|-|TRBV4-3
CASSQDPTGPNIQYF
TGCGCCAGCAGCCAAGACCCGACGGGGCCAAACATTCAGTACTTC
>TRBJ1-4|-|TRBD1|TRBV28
CASSTPYGDRANEKLFF
TGTGCCAGCAGCACCCCATATGGGGACAGGGCTAATGAAAAACTGTTTTTT
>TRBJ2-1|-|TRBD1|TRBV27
CASSPGQGYNEQFF
TGTGCCAGCTCTCCGGGACAGGGGTACAATGAGCAGTTCTTC
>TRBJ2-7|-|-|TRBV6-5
CASSYPLLGPHEQYF
TGTGCCAGCAGTTACCCGTTGTTAGGGCCCCACGAGCAGTACTTC
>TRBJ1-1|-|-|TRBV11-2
CASSLGTYTEAFF
TGTGCCAGCAGCTTGGGGACCTACACTGAAGCTTTCTTT
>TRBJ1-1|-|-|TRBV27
CASSLLGVWTEAFF
TGTGCCAGCAGTTTATTGGGGGTGTGGACTGAAGCTTTCTTT
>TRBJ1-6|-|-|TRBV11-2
CASSGEGLYSPLHF
TGTGCCAGCAGCGGAGAGGGACTCTATTCACCCCTCCACTTT
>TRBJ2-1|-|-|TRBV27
CASSLGWNEQFF
TGTGCCAGCAGTTTGGGCTGGAATGAGCAGTTCTTC
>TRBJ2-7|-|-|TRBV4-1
CASSQEGTIGYEQYF
TGCGCCAGCAGCCAAGAGGGGACAATCGGCTACGAGCAGTACTTC
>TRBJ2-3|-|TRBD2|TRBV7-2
CASSPGLGVSDTQYF
TGTGCCAGCAGTCCGGGACTAGGGGTTTCAGATACGCAGTATTTT
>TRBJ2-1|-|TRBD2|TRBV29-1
CSVEGERLAGAGYNEQFF
TGCAGCGTTGAAGGGGAACGGCTAGCGGGAGCCGGCTACAATGAGCAGTTCTTC
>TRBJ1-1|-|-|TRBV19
CASRREWRRWDTEAFF
TGTGCCAGTAGAAGAGAGTGGCGGCGATGGGACACTGAAGCTTTCTTT
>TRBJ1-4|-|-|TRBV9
CASSPSRREREKLFF
TGTGCCAGCAGCCCATCGCGGAGGGAAAGGGAAAAACTGTTTTTT
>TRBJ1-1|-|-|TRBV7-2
CASSFGGWTERNTEAFF
TGTGCCAGCAGCTTCGGGGGTTGGACGGAGAGGAACACTGAAGCTTTCTTT
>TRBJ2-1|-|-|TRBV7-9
CASSLLQNNEQFF
TGTGCCAGCAGCTTATTACAGAACAATGAGCAGTTCTTC
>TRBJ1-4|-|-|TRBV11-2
CASSLARGDRFEKLFF
TGTGCCAGCAGCTTGGCCAGGGGAGATAGGTTTGAAAAACTGTTTTTT
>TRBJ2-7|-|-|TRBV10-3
CAITPGDGYEQYF
TGTGCCATCACCCCAGGGGATGGGTACGAGCAGTACTTC
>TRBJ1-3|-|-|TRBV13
CASSAGQGTGNTIYF
TGTGCCAGCAGCGCCGGACAAGGAACCGGAAACACCATATATTTT
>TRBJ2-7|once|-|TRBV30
CACLSHEQYF
TGTGCCTGTTTATCCCACGAGCAGTACTTC
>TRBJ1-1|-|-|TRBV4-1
CASRKIWGRGTEAFF
TGCGCCAGCAGAAAGATTTGGGGCAGAGGGACTGAAGCTTTCTTT
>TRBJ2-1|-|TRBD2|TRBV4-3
CASSQGLAGVEYNEQFF
TGCGCCAGCAGCCAAGGACTAGCGGGAGTGGAATACAATGAGCAGTTCTTC
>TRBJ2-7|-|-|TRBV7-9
CASSGRGGYEQYF
TGTGCCAGCAGCGGAAGAGGGGGCTACGAGCAGTACTTC
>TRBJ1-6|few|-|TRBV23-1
CASSQPMLPYSPLHF
TGCGCCAGCAGTCAACCAATGTTGCCTTATTCACCCCTCCACTTT